This T cell receptor (beta chain) stems from a study of T cell responses to AZD1222 COVID-19 vaccine. Study results and limitations: Rises in breadth and depth of Spike-specific TCRs came after two AZD1222 doses.

Using immunoSEQ multiplex PCR, the repertoire was profiled, and TCRdb retains in-frame clones only, with some absent. The sample records over 60,000 clones, about nine tenths being singletons. As regards this clone: Its antigen is currently unknown.

The CDR3 sequence is 15 residues long. Germline V CDR1 and CDR2: LGHNA, YNFKEQ. V trimming: 1 base; J trimming: 6 bases; junction bases outside the gene matches: 4. This receptor was obtained from an adult in good health. Sequences were derived from peripheral blood, sampled on day 0 of AZD1222 vaccination. The chain has TRBV4-2 and TRBJ1-2; 11 bases map to TRBD1. Written as DNA, the CDR3 is TGTGCCAGCAGCCAAGGCCGGACAGGGGGCCATGGCTACACCTTC. Its protein is CASSQGRTGGHGYTF.